What follows are 25 T cell receptor beta chains derived from one specimen sequenced in a study of blood T cell repertoires in COVID-19. Here immunoSEQ multiplex PCR was the method, and the copy in TCRdb shows in-frame clones only, minus some. The repertoire holds about 270,000 clones, 75% to 95% seen once, with around 2.5% in the top ten. Specimen: peripheral blood. Every receptor here comes from a person aged 18-29 years with COVID-19, enrolled during active disease.

The chain employs TRBV5-1 and TRBJ2-7, with TRBD1 matching 7 bases. The CDR3 spans 15 residues. Germline assignment: CDR1 SGHRS and CDR2 YFSETQ. J was trimmed by 2 bases and V by 0 bases; bases with no gene match: 5. This chain's CDR3 is CASSLGGTVPYEQYF. The CDR3 region has the DNA TGCGCCAGCAGCTTGGGGGGGACAGTACCCTACGAGCAGTACTTC.

The genes are TRBV5-5 and TRBJ1-1; no firm D call. The V gene lost 4 bases and the J gene lost 1 base, with 8 bases spanning the gap. Germline V gene data show CDR1 as SGHKS and CDR2 as YYEKEE (reference sequence). This CDR3 spans 13 amino acids. The CDR3 protein is CASSSTENTEAFF. The CDR3 coding sequence is TGTGCCAGCAGCAGTACAGAGAACACTGAAGCTTTCTTT.

This clone was seen only once. The gene calls are TRBV7-9 and TRBJ2-7, with a weak D call TRBD1 (5 bases). The CDR3 spans 14 residues. With 0 bases removed from V and 3 bases from J, the gap between germline ends came to 9 bases. CDR1 is SEHNR, CDR2 FQNEAQ, per germline (reference sequence). CDR3 coding DNA: TGTGCCAGCAGCTTAGCGCAGGGCCACTACGAGCAGTACTTC. As protein: CASSLAQGHYEQYF.

The chain has TRBV12-3 or TRBV12-4 and TRBJ1-1; 8 nucleotides match TRBD1. Trimming removed 5 bases from V and 11 bases from J; junction bases left unmatched: 1. CDR3 length: 10 amino acids. The CDR3 here is CASSQGAAFF. Here the CDR3 DNA reads TGTGCCAGCAGTCAGGGGGCGGCTTTCTTT.

The rearrangement links TRBV28 to TRBJ2-5; a weak D match, TRBD2 (5 bases). V lost 5 bases and J lost 5, with 21 bases in between. The V gene's germline CDR1 is MDHEN and CDR2 SYDVKM. CDR3 length: 16 amino acids. In DNA, the CDR3 is TGTGCCAGCAGTCCTCGCGGGCACGGGGTTTGGGAGACCCAGTACTTC. It codes for CASSPRGHGVWETQYF.

The chain couples TRBV7-9 to TRBJ1-5; D unresolved. In germline, CDR1 is SEHNR, CDR2 FQNEAQ (reference sequence). V dropped 8 bases and J dropped 9 bases, with 14 bases sitting between them. This CDR3 is built from 12 residues. The CDR3 loop reads CASGQDRGPQHF. The CDR3 DNA is TGTGCCAGCGGGCAGGATCGTGGGCCCCAGCATTTT.

The chain recombines TRBV27 with TRBJ2-7; TRBD1 aligns across 7 bases. V dropped 5 bases and J dropped 7; count of bases not matched to a gene: 8. The CDR3 runs 13 residues. In germline, CDR1 is MNHEY, CDR2 SMNVEV (reference sequence). The CDR3 DNA sequence: TGTGCCAGCAGTCAAAGGGGGCGGGCAGAGCAGTACTTC. Its protein product is CASSQRGRAEQYF.

The rearrangement joins TRBV5-1 to TRBJ2-3; 14 bases map to TRBD2. V shed 0 bases, J shed 4 bases, and the junction held 1 base outside the gene matches. The germline V gene encodes CDR1 SGHRS and CDR2 YFSETQ. There are 16 residues in the CDR3. CDR3 in DNA: TGCGCCAGCAGCTTGGGGGGACTAGCGGGAGCAGATACGCAGTATTTT. Residues: CASSLGGLAGADTQYF.

This clone was counted only a few times. Other DNA sequences from this sample encode an identical CDR3 as well. The chain has TRBV5-1 and TRBJ1-1, with 10 bases matching TRBD1. V lost 4 bases to trimming and J lost 3 bases; unmatched junction nucleotides: 3. Germline assignment: CDR1 SGHRS and CDR2 YFSETQ. The length of the CDR3 is 14 residues. The CDR3 region has the DNA TGCGCCAGCAGCGGGACAGGGGCGGACACTGAAGCTTTCTTT. It translates to CASSGTGADTEAFF.

The gene calls are TRBV27 and TRBJ2-7, with TRBD2 matching 9 bases. There are 15 residues in the CDR3. Germline V gene sequence: CDR1 MNHEY, CDR2 SMNVEV (reference sequence). The ends lost 6 bases at V and 6 bases at J; junction bases unmatched: 12. Written as DNA, the CDR3 is TGTGCCAGCAGAGGTAGCGGGAGCGGTGTTTTCGAGCAGTACTTC. Protein sequence: CASRGSGSGVFEQYF.

CDR3 sequence: CASSHPSVYEQYF. The CDR3 DNA sequence: TGTGCCAGCAGCCACCCCTCTGTCTACGAGCAGTACTTC. This rearrangement joins TRBV14 to TRBJ2-7; D call uncertain. Trimming cost V 3 bases and J 3 bases, with 9 bases left between them. CDR3 length equals 13 residues. CDR1 is SGHDN and CDR2 is FVKESK in the germline V gene.

The J gene is TRBJ2-1, the V gene TRBV19, with 10 bases matching TRBD1. From germline, CDR1 is LNHDA and CDR2 SQIVND (reference sequence). CDR3 length: 16 residues. V shed 3 bases and J 4 bases; nucleotides not matched to a gene: 6. The CDR3 region is CASSMTGGDKYNEQFF. In nucleotides, the CDR3 is TGTGCCAGTAGTATGACAGGGGGCGATAAATACAATGAGCAGTTCTTC. Full variable domain (outside the CDR3, taken from reference TRBV19 and TRBJ2-1): DGGITQSPKYLFRKEGQNVTLSCEQNLNHDAMYWYRQDPGQGLRLIYYSQIVNDFQKGDIAEGYSVSREKKESFPLTVTSAQKNPTAFYLCASSMTGGDKYNEQFFGPGTRLTVL.

The gene calls are TRBV7-9 and TRBJ2-7, with D possibly TRBD2 on 5 matching bases. This CDR3 region has 13 residues. Germline V lookup: CDR1 SEHNR, CDR2 FQNEAQ (reference sequence). Trimming took 6 bases from V and 1 from J, leaving 10 bases between them. CDR3 protein: CASRGRGSYEQYF. The CDR3 coding sequence is TGTGCCAGCAGGGGTCGGGGTTCCTACGAGCAGTACTTC.

The V and J genes are TRBV28 and TRBJ2-3; D call uncertain. The germline CDR1 and CDR2 sequences are MDHEN and SYDVKM. Deletions cut 6 bases from V and 2 bases from J, with 15 bases between. The CDR3 is made up of 15 amino acids. The CDR3 is CASSQNPYYTDTQYF. The CDR3 DNA is TGTGCCAGCAGCCAAAATCCTTACTACACAGATACGCAGTATTTT.

CDR3 nucleotide sequence: TGCAGCGTCGCCCTTGGAGGGTCGAATGAAAAACTGTTTTTT. It translates to CSVALGGSNEKLFF. The V call is TRBV29-1, the J call TRBJ1-4; D remains unclear. This CDR3 is 14 amino acids long. Trimming pared 6 bases from V and 5 bases from J, leaving 16 bases between. CDR1 is SQVTM, CDR2 ANQGSEA, per germline.

This chain uses TRBV5-4 with TRBJ2-3, with TRBD2 matching 7 bases. CDR3 length: 18 residues. V was clipped by 4 bases and J by 6 bases; unmatched bases: 20. Per the germline V gene, CDR1 is SGHNT and CDR2 is YYREEE (reference sequence). CDR3 region: CASSPGGVAGVGADTQYF. DNA of the CDR3: TGTGCCAGCAGCCCGGGCGGGGTCGCGGGAGTGGGTGCCGATACGCAGTATTTT.

This clone came up once. The chain employs TRBV25-1 and TRBJ2-3; the match to TRBD1 covers 10 bases. Germline V gene sequence: CDR1 MGHDK, CDR2 SYGVNS. With 7 bases clipped from V and 9 bases from J, the junction kept 7 bases outside the gene matches. The CDR3 has 13 amino acids. The CDR3 loop is CASTDRGPGTQYF. The CDR3 coding sequence is TGTGCCAGCACCGACAGGGGGCCAGGGACGCAGTATTTT.

The chain has TRBV6-1 and TRBJ2-1; 11 positions match TRBD2. With V trimmed by 3 bases and J by 7 bases, 5 bases remained unmatched. Germline CDR1 is MNHNS and CDR2 is SASEGT. This CDR3 comprises 15 residues. The CDR3 DNA reads TGTGCCAGCAGTGAGATAGCGGGAGGGCTAAATGAGCAGTTCTTC. This sequence encodes CASSEIAGGLNEQFF.

This rearrangement joins TRBV11-2 to TRBJ2-5; 11 bases fit TRBD2. The CDR3 extends over 15 amino acids. The J segment lost 5 bases and the V segment lost 2 bases, leaving 4 bases of the junction unmatched. Germline assignment: CDR1 SGHAT and CDR2 FQNNGV. CDR3 sequence (DNA): TGTGCCAGCAGCTTACTAGCGGGAGGCATGGAGACCCAGTACTTC. It translates to CASSLLAGGMETQYF.

The chain combines TRBV19 with TRBJ2-5; 8 bases map to TRBD2. Germline CDR1 and CDR2: LNHDA and SQIVND (reference sequence). The junction had 6 bases not matched to a gene; V was cut back by 3 bases and J by 6 bases. CDR3 length: 14 amino acids. The CDR3 is CASSIPGLVKTQYF. In DNA, the CDR3 is TGTGCCAGTAGTATCCCGGGACTAGTGAAGACCCAGTACTTC.

This CDR3 is CASSLRPSREETQYF. CDR3 coding DNA: TGTGCCAGCAGCCTCCGGCCCTCGCGGGAAGAGACCCAGTACTTC. This rearrangement joins TRBV9 to TRBJ2-5; a weak D match, TRBD2 (5 bases). The CDR3 is 15 residues long. Trimming removed 4 bases at V and 3 bases at J, with 16 bases between. From germline, CDR1 is SGDLS and CDR2 YYNGEE.

This clone was counted once. V is TRBV19 and J is TRBJ2-1, with D possibly matching TRBD2 (5 bases). Deletions cut 5 bases from V and 4 bases from J, with 18 bases between. This CDR3 comprises 16 residues. CDR1 and CDR2 from the germline V gene are LNHDA and SQIVND (reference sequence). CDR3 region: CASSPRGSEDYNEQFF. CDR3 coding DNA: TGTGCCAGTAGTCCGCGCGGTAGCGAGGATTACAATGAGCAGTTCTTC.

The chain carries TRBV19 and TRBJ2-1, with 7 bases matching TRBD2. The junction had 14 bases not matched to a gene; V was cut back by 2 bases and J by 1 base. The germline gives CDR1 LNHDA, CDR2 SQIVND (reference sequence). The CDR3 extends over 19 amino acids. The CDR3 nucleotides read TGTGCCAGTAGTATAAGCGGGAAGGGGATGTTTGGGTCCTACAATGAGCAGTTCTTC. This encodes CASSISGKGMFGSYNEQFF. Using reference TRBV19 and TRBJ2-1 for the parts outside the CDR3, the full variable domain is DGGITQSPKYLFRKEGQNVTLSCEQNLNHDAMYWYRQDPGQGLRLIYYSQIVNDFQKGDIAEGYSVSREKKESFPLTVTSAQKNPTAFYLCASSISGKGMFGSYNEQFFGPGTRLTVL.

V usage is TRBV19 and J usage is TRBJ2-7, with 7 nucleotides matching TRBD2. Looked up from germline, CDR1 is LNHDA and CDR2 is SQIVND (reference sequence). This CDR3 spans 14 amino acids. V trimming: 0 bases; J trimming: 5 bases; junction bases outside the gene matches: 4. The CDR3 reads CASSIDLAGDEQYF. The CDR3 DNA follows: TGTGCCAGTAGTATAGATCTTGCGGGAGACGAGCAGTACTTC.

This rearrangement joins TRBV7-2 to TRBJ1-3, with a tentative D call TRBD1 (6 bases). V gave up 4 bases and J gave up 0 bases, with 16 bases separating them. Germline CDR1 is SGHTA and CDR2 is FQGNSA. The CDR3 sequence is 17 residues long. DNA of the CDR3: TGTGCCAGCAGCTACCAACAGGGACTAGGCTCTGGAAACACCATATATTTT. As protein: CASSYQQGLGSGNTIYF.